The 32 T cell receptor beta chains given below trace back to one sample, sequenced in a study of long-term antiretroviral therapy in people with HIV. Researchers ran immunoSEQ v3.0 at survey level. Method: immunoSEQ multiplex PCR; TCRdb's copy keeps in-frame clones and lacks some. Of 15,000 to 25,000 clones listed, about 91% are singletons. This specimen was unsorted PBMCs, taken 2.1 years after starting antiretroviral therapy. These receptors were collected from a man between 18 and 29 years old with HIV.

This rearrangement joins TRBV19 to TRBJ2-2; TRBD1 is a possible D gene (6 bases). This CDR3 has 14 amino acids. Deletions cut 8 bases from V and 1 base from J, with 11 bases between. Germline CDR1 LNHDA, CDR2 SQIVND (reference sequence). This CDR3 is CASRAGVNTGELFF. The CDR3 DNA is TGTGCCAGTCGGGCAGGGGTGAACACCGGGGAGCTGTTTTTT.

In DNA form, the CDR3 reads TGTGCCAGCAGTGAAAGGCTAATGGGCCACATTCAGTACTTC. It encodes CASSERLMGHIQYF. This rearrangement joins TRBV6-1 to TRBJ2-4, with D unresolved. Germline lookup yields CDR1 MNHNS and CDR2 SASEGT. The V and J ends lost 2 bases and 8 bases respectively, with 13 bases between them. The CDR3 sequence is 14 residues long.

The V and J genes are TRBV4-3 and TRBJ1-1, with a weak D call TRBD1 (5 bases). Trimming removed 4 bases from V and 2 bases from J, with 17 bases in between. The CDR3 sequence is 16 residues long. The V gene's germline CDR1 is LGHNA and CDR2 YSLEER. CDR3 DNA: TGCGCCAGCAGCCCCCTGCGAGGGGCCGGAAACACTGAAGCTTTCTTT. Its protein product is CASSPLRGAGNTEAFF.

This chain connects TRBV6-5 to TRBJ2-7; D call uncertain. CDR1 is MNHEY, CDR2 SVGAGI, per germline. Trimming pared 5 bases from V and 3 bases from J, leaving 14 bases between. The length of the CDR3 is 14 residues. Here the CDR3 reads CASSTQAGSYEQYF. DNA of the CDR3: TGTGCCAGCAGTACCCAAGCCGGTAGCTACGAGCAGTACTTC.

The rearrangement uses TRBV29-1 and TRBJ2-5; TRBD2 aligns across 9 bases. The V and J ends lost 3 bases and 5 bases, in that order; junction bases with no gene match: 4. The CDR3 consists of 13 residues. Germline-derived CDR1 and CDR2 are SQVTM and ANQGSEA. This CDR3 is CSVEQAGGETQYF. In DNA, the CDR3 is TGCAGCGTTGAGCAGGCGGGAGGGGAGACCCAGTACTTC.

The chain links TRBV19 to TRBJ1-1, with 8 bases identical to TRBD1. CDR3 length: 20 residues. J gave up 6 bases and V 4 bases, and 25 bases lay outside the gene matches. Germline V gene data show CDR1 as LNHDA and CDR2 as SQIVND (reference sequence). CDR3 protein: CASSRFGESGWGQEVSEAFF. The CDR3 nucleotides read TGTGCCAGTAGTAGGTTTGGTGAGTCGGGGTGGGGACAGGAGGTATCTGAAGCTTTCTTT. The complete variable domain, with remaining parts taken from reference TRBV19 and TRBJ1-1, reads DGGITQSPKYLFRKEGQNVTLSCEQNLNHDAMYWYRQDPGQGLRLIYYSQIVNDFQKGDIAEGYSVSREKKESFPLTVTSAQKNPTAFYLCASSRFGESGWGQEVSEAFFGQGTRLTVV.

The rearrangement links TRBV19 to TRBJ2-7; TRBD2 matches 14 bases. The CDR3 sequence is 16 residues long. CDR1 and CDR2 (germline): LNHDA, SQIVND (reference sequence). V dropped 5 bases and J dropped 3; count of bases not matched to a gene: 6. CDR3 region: CASSSGLAGGDYEQYF. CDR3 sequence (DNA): TGTGCCAGTAGTTCCGGACTAGCGGGGGGAGACTACGAGCAGTACTTC.

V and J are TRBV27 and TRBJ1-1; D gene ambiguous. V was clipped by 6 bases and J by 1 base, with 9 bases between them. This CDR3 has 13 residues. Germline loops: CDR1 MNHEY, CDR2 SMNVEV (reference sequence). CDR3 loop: CASRPTENTEAFF. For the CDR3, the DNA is TGTGCCAGCAGACCTACGGAGAACACTGAAGCTTTCTTT.

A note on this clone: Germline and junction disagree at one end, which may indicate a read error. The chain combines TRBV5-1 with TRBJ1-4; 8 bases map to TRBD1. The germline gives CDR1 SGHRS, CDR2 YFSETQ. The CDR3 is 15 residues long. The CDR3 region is CASSLDRVTNEKLFF. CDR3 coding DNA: TGCGCCAGCAGTTTGGACAGGGTGACTAATGAAAAACTGTTTTTT. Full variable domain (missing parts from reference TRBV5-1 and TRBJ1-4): KAGVTQTPRYLIKTRGQQVTLSCSPISGHRSVSWYQQTPGQGLQFLFEYFSETQRNKGNFPGRFSGRQFSNSRSEMNVSTLELGDSALYLCASSLDRVTNEKLFFGSGTQLSVL.

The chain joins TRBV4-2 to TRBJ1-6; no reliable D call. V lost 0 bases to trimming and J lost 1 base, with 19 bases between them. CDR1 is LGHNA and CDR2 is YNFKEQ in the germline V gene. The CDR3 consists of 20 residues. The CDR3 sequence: CASSQDWEEIRWSYNSPLHF. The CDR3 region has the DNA TGTGCCAGCAGCCAAGACTGGGAGGAAATCCGGTGGTCCTATAATTCACCCCTCCACTTT.

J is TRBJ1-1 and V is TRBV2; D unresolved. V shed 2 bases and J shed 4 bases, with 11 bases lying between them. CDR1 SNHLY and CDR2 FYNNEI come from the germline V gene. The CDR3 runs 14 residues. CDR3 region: CASSERGFFTEAFF. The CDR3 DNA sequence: TGTGCCAGCAGTGAACGAGGGTTTTTCACTGAAGCTTTCTTT.

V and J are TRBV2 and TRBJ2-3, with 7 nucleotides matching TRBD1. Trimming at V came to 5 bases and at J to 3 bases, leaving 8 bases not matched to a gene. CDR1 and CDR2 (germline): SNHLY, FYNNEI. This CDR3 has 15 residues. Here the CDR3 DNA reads TGTGCCAGCAGTTTTGACAGGGTCAATACAGATACGCAGTATTTT. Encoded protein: CASSFDRVNTDTQYF.

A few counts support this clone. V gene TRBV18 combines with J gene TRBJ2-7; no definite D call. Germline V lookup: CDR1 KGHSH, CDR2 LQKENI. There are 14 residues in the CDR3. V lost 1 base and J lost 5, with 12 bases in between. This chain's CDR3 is CASSPQQGYHEQYF. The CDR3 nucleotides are TGTGCCAGCTCACCACAGCAAGGGTACCACGAGCAGTACTTC.

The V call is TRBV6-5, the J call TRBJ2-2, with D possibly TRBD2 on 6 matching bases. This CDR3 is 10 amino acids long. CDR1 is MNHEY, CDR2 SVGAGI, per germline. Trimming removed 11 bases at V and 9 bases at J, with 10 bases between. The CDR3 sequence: CASGGRELFF. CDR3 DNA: TGTGCCTCTGGCGGGAGGGAGCTGTTTTTT.

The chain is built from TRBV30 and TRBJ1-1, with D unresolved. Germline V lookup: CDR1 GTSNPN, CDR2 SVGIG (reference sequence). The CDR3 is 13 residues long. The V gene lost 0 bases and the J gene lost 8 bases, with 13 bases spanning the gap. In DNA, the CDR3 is TGTGCCTGGAGTGTACGCGGGCGTGGGGAAGCTTTCTTT. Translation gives CAWSVRGRGEAFF.

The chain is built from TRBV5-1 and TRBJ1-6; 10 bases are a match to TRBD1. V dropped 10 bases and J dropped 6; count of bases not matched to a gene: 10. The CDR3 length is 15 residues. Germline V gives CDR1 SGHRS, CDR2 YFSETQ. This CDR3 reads CASSVGTGVNSPLHF. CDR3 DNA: TGCGCCTCTTCGGTTGGGACAGGGGTTAATTCACCCCTCCACTTT.

This CDR3 is CASSVGTSGVGGTDTQYF. The CDR3 coding sequence is TGCGCCAGCAGCGTAGGGACTAGCGGAGTTGGAGGCACAGATACGCAGTATTTT. The genes are TRBV5-1 and TRBJ2-3, with 11 bases aligning to TRBD2. Germline V gene sequence: CDR1 SGHRS, CDR2 YFSETQ. The CDR3 is 18 residues long. With 4 bases clipped from V and 1 base from J, the junction kept 11 bases outside the gene matches.

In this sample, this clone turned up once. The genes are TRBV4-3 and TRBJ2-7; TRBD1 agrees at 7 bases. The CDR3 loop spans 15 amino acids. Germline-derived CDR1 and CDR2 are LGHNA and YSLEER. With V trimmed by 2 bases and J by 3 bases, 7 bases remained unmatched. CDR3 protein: CASSQRQGEFYEQYF. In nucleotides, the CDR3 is TGCGCCAGCAGCCAAAGACAGGGAGAATTCTACGAGCAGTACTTC.

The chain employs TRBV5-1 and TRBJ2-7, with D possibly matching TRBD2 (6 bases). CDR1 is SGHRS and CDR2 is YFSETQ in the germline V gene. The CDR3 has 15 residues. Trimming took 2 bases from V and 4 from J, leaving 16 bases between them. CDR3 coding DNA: TGCGCCAGCAGCTTCCGGCGGGGACTGGTTTACGAGCAGTACTTC. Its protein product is CASSFRRGLVYEQYF.

CDR3 in amino acids: CASSLNSREQYF. The CDR3 nucleotides read TGTGCCAGCAGCTTAAACAGTCGCGAGCAGTACTTC. V is TRBV11-1 and J is TRBJ2-7, with D hard to call. Germline lookup yields CDR1 SGHAT and CDR2 FQDESV (reference sequence). The V and J ends lost 2 bases and 6 bases respectively, with 8 bases between them. The CDR3 length is 12 residues.

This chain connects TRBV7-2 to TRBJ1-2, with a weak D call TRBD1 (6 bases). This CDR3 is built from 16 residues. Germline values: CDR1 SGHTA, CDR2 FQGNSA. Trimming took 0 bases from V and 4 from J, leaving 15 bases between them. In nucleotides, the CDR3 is TGTGCCAGCAGCTTAGCGCGTGGGGGGGCCGGCTATGGCTACACCTTC. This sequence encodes CASSLARGGAGYGYTF.

CDR3 in amino acids: CASSVTSGSYNEQFF. In DNA, the CDR3 is TGTGCCAGCAGCGTAACTAGCGGGTCCTACAATGAGCAGTTCTTC. The chain employs TRBV9 and TRBJ2-1; the match to TRBD2 covers 9 bases. Unmatched junction bases numbered 0, after V lost 1 base and J lost 1 base. Germline CDR1 reads SGDLS; CDR2 reads YYNGEE. The CDR3 extends over 15 amino acids.

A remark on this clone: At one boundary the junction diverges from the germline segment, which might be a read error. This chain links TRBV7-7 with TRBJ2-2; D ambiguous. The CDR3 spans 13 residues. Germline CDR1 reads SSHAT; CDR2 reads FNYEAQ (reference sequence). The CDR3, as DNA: TGTGCTAGCAGCTTAGGTGGGACCGGGGAGCTGTTTTTT. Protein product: CASSLGGTGELFF.

CDR3 amino acids: CSGKFPVTEAFF. CDR3 DNA: TGCAGCGGAAAATTCCCTGTCACTGAAGCTTTCTTT. The rearrangement uses TRBV29-1 and TRBJ1-1; D gene uncertain. Germline loops: CDR1 SQVTM, CDR2 ANQGSEA. The CDR3 is 12 amino acids. The V and J ends lost 7 bases and 4 bases respectively, with 13 bases between them. Supplemented by reference TRBV29-1 and TRBJ1-1, the full variable domain reads SAVISQKPSRDICQRGTSLTIQCQVDSQVTMMFWYRQQPGQSLTLIATANQGSEATYESGFVIDKFPISRPNLTFSTLTVSNMSPEDSSIYLCSGKFPVTEAFFGQGTRLTVV.

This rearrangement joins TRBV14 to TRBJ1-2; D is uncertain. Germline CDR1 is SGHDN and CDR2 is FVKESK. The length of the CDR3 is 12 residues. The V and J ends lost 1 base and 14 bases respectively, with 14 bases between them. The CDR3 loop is CASSQVKGSQTF. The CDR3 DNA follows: TGTGCCAGCAGCCAAGTAAAGGGTTCGCAAACCTTC.

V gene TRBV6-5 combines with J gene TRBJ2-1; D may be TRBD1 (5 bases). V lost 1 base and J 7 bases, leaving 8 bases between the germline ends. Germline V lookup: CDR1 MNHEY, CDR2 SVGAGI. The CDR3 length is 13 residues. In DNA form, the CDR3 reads TGTGCCAGCAGTTACTTAGGGGATAATGAGCAGTTCTTC. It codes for CASSYLGDNEQFF.

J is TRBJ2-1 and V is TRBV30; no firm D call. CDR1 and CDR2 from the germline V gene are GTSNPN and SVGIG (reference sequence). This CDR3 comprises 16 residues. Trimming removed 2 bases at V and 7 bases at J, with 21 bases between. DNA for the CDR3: TGTGCCTGGAGTACCCGATCCTTGAGGAGTGGGAATGAGCAGTTCTTC. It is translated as CAWSTRSLRSGNEQFF.

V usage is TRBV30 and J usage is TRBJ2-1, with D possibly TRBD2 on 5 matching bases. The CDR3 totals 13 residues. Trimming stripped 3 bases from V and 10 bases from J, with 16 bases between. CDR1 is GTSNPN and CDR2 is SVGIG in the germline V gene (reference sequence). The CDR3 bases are TGTGCCTGGAGCGATACTAGGGATCACGAGCAGTTCTTC. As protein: CAWSDTRDHEQFF.

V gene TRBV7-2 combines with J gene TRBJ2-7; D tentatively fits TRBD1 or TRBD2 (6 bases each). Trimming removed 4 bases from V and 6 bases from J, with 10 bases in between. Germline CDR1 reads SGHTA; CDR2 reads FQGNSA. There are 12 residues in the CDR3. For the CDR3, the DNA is TGTGCCAGCAGCTCCCCGGGGGCCGAGCAGTACTTC. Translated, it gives CASSSPGAEQYF. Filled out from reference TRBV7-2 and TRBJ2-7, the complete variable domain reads GAGVSQSPSNKVTEKGKDVELRCDPISGHTALYWYRQSLGQGLEFLIYFQGNSAPDKSGLPSDRFSAERTGGSVSTLTIQRTQQEDSAVYLCASSSPGAEQYFGPGTRLTVT.

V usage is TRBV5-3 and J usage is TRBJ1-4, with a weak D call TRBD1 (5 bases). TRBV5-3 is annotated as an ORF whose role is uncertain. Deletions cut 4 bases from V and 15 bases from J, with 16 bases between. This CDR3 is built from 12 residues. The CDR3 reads CARSGANTPLFF. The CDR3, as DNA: TGTGCCAGAAGCGGGGCTAATACCCCCTTGTTTTTT.

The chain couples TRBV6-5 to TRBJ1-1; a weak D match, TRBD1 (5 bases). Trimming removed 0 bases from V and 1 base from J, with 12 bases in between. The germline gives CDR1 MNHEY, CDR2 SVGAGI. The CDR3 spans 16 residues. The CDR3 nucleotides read TGTGCCAGCAGTTACTCCTGGGGACGGCAGAACACTGAAGCTTTCTTT. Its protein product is CASSYSWGRQNTEAFF.

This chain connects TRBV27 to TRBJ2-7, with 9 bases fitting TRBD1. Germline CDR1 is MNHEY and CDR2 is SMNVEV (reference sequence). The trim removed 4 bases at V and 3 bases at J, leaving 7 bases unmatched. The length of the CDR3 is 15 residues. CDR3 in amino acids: CASSSLGTGLYEQYF. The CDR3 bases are TGTGCCAGCAGTTCCTTGGGGACAGGGCTCTACGAGCAGTACTTC.